Listed here are 23 T cell receptor beta chains from one sample, sequenced in a study of identical twins. TCRdb recomputed calls from the 5' RACE reads with MiXCR, one row per CDR3 protein. The sample yields 350,000 to 500,000 distinct CDR3 sequences, approximately 18% seen once. Sequenced sample: naive T cells sorted from blood. Receptors originate from a man aged 45-65 years in good health.

This chain joins TRBV4-2 and TRBJ2-7; 10 bases line up with TRBD2. The CDR3 totals 15 residues. Germline-derived CDR1 and CDR2 are LGHNA and YNFKEQ. V lost 0 bases to trimming and J lost 2 bases; unmatched junction nucleotides: 1. The CDR3 loop is CASSQEAGGAYEQYF. CDR3 bases: TGTGCCAGCAGCCAAGAAGCGGGAGGGGCCTACGAGCAGTACTTC.

As for this clonotype: This may stem from a read error, because a much larger clone lies one nucleotide away. The chain couples TRBV29-1 to TRBJ2-7; 9 bases match TRBD2. CDR1 is SQVTM and CDR2 is ANQGSEA in the germline V gene. The CDR3 has 14 residues. CDR3 DNA: TGCGGCGTTGGGGGACGTCTAGCGGGGTGGGAGCAGTACTTC. This gives the protein CGVGGRLAGWEQYF.

The chain joins TRBV6-5 to TRBJ2-5; D tentatively fits TRBD1 or TRBD2 (5 bases each). V dropped 2 bases and J dropped 1 base, with 20 bases sitting between them. Germline V CDR1 and CDR2: MNHEY, SVGAGI. The CDR3 has 18 residues. CDR3 residues: CASSYLRRGTRLQETQYF. CDR3 DNA: TGTGCCAGCAGTTACCTCCGGAGAGGGACCCGACTCCAAGAGACCCAGTACTTC.

This chain uses TRBV10-2 with TRBJ1-2, with TRBD1 matching over 8 bases. Trimming took 8 bases from V and 1 from J; bases not matched to a gene: 0. The CDR3 has 12 residues. Germline-derived CDR1 and CDR2 are WSHSY and SAAADI. CDR3 region: CASGQGNYGYTF. CDR3 bases: TGCGCCAGCGGACAGGGTAACTATGGCTACACCTTC.

The chain has TRBV12-3 or TRBV12-4 and TRBJ2-4; perhaps TRBD1 as D (7 bases). The CDR3 is made up of 14 amino acids. The ends were cut back, 5 bases at V and 11 bases at J, with 19 bases in the middle. The CDR3 DNA is TGTGCCAGCAGTCCGTCCAGGGGGGTGAGCGTTCAGTACTTC. Encoded protein: CASSPSRGVSVQYF.

The J gene is TRBJ2-7, the V gene TRBV7-8; 10 bases agree with TRBD2. The V and J ends lost 4 bases and 2 bases, in that order; junction bases with no gene match: 5. The CDR3 extends over 15 amino acids. Germline CDR1 and CDR2: SGHVS and FQNEAQ. The chain's CDR3 is CASSSSGRSPYEQYF. CDR3 sequence (DNA): TGTGCCAGCAGCTCTAGCGGGAGATCCCCCTACGAGCAGTACTTC.

The rearrangement joins TRBV5-5 to TRBJ1-2; 7 positions agree with TRBD1. Per germline, CDR1 SGHKS and CDR2 YYEKEE (reference sequence). This CDR3 is 15 amino acids long. Trimming at V came to 3 bases and at J to 2 bases, leaving 7 bases not matched to a gene. CDR3 in amino acids: CASSYGDRLNYGYTF. The CDR3 bases are TGTGCCAGCAGCTATGGGGACAGACTGAACTATGGCTACACCTTC.

Ten or more counts support this clonotype. The genes are TRBV5-1 and TRBJ2-1, with 8 bases aligning to TRBD1. Trimming at V came to 5 bases and at J to 8 bases, leaving 9 bases not matched to a gene. The length of the CDR3 is 14 residues. Germline assignment: CDR1 SGHRS and CDR2 YFSETQ. The DNA for the CDR3 is TGCGCCAGCAGTGGGGCAGGGGGCTCGGATGAGCAGTTCTTC. It codes for CASSGAGGSDEQFF.

This clonotype was counted a few times. The chain is built from TRBV24-1 and TRBJ2-4; TRBD1 agrees at 11 bases. The length of the CDR3 is 15 residues. Germline lookup yields CDR1 KGHDR and CDR2 SFDVKD. V lost 4 bases to trimming and J lost 6 bases; unmatched junction nucleotides: 4. CDR3 DNA: TGTGCCACCAGTGAACCCGGGACAGGGGGAAACATTCAGTACTTC. This translates into CATSEPGTGGNIQYF.

This clonotype has a count of ten or more. This chain uses TRBV20-1 with TRBJ1-2; D is unclear. The germline V gene encodes CDR1 DFQATT and CDR2 SNEGSKA (reference sequence). This CDR3 region has 13 residues. The V and J ends lost 6 bases and 3 bases respectively, with 14 bases between them. The CDR3 DNA reads as TGCAGTGCCCCCTCGACTGCCCACTATGGCTACACCTTC. It translates to CSAPSTAHYGYTF.

CDR3 amino acids: CSALDRGQVYGYTF. CDR3 sequence (DNA): TGCAGTGCACTGGACAGGGGCCAGGTCTATGGCTACACCTTC. The chain carries TRBV20-1 and TRBJ1-2; 9 bases fit TRBD1. This CDR3 has 14 amino acids. Germline CDR1 DFQATT, CDR2 SNEGSKA (reference sequence). With V trimmed by 6 bases and J by 4 bases, 9 bases remained unmatched.

This chain joins TRBV7-9 and TRBJ2-3; 7 bases match TRBD2. The V segment lost 6 bases and the J segment 14 bases; nucleotides outside the gene matches: 11. Per germline, CDR1 SEHNR and CDR2 FQNEAQ (reference sequence). The CDR3 totals 12 residues. The CDR3 here is CASSKTSLALYF. CDR3 nucleotide sequence: TGTGCCAGCAGTAAGACTAGCTTGGCGCTGTATTTT.

This CDR3 reads CASGKGIYGYTF. In nucleotides, the CDR3 is TGTGCCAGCGGAAAGGGGATATATGGCTACACCTTC. The J gene is TRBJ1-2, the V gene TRBV6-5, with a tentative D call TRBD1 (5 bases). V gave up 8 bases and J gave up 5 bases, with 12 bases separating them. The germline V gene has CDR1 MNHEY and CDR2 SVGAGI. The CDR3 loop spans 12 amino acids.

This clonotype occurred a few times. The gene calls are TRBV10-1 and TRBJ2-2; 11 nucleotides align to TRBD2. Losses at the gene ends were 4 bases for V and 4 bases for J; bases not matched to a gene: 5. Germline-derived CDR1 and CDR2 are WNHNN and SYGVQD (reference sequence). This CDR3 region has 16 residues. The CDR3 DNA sequence: TGCGCCAGCAGTGGTAGCGGGGGGGCCAGCACCGGGGAGCTGTTTTTT. Encoded protein: CASSGSGGASTGELFF.

This clonotype showed up many times. The chain is built from TRBV12-3 or TRBV12-4 and TRBJ2-3; 8 nucleotides match TRBD1. The CDR3 extends over 14 amino acids. J lost 5 bases, V lost 6 bases, and 7 bases had no gene match. CDR3 nucleotides: TGTGCCAGCAGCAAGGACAGGGAGAGAGATACGCAGTATTTT. This sequence encodes CASSKDRERDTQYF.

In its sample, this clonotype was seen a few times. The rearrangement links TRBV5-1 to TRBJ1-6; 11 bases align to TRBD1. The trim removed 3 bases at V and 9 bases at J, leaving 8 bases unmatched. The germline gives CDR1 SGHRS, CDR2 YFSETQ. The CDR3 length is 16 residues. Written as DNA, the CDR3 is TGCGCCAGCAGCTGGGGGACAGGGGGAATTGGTTCACCCCTCCACTTT. Translation gives CASSWGTGGIGSPLHF.

The table lists this clonotype with a few counts. The chain combines TRBV12-3 or TRBV12-4 with TRBJ2-7; D is tentatively TRBD1 or TRBD2 (5 bases each). The V gene lost 6 bases and the J gene lost 1 base, with 16 bases spanning the gap. The CDR3 sequence is 15 residues long. The DNA for the CDR3 is TGTGCCAGCAGCCCTTCCGGGGCGAGATCCTACGAGCAGTACTTC. Translated: CASSPSGARSYEQYF.

This clonotype was seen repeatedly, ten times or more. The V call is TRBV4-1, the J call TRBJ1-1; no reliable D call. Germline V gives CDR1 MGHRA, CDR2 YSYEKL. The CDR3 contains 16 residues. V was pared by 0 bases and J by 1 base, with 12 bases between. The CDR3 DNA reads as TGCGCCAGCAGCCAAGAGCCAGGAAGGCCGAACACTGAAGCTTTCTTT. This translates into CASSQEPGRPNTEAFF.

This clonotype has at least ten counts. The CDR3 loop reads CSARDSRGGSEQFF. The CDR3 DNA is TGCAGTGCTAGAGATTCCCGGGGCGGGAGTGAGCAGTTCTTC. The J gene is TRBJ2-1, the V gene TRBV20-1, with TRBD2 identical over 7 bases. The CDR3 sequence is 14 residues long. Germline V CDR1 and CDR2: DFQATT, SNEGSKA (reference sequence). The V and J ends lost 0 bases and 9 bases, in that order; junction bases with no gene match: 8.

The count of this clonotype is one. The chain couples TRBV20-1 to TRBJ1-2; weak D call: TRBD1 (5 bases). Germline V lookup: CDR1 DFQATT, CDR2 SNEGSKA (reference sequence). The CDR3 totals 13 residues. CDR3 bases: TGCAGCCGTAAGGGGCAGCCGAACTATGGCTACACCTTC. Its translation is CSRKGQPNYGYTF.

This clonotype was seen many times. This chain links TRBV12-3 or TRBV12-4 with TRBJ2-4, with 8 bases fitting TRBD1. CDR3 size: 16 residues. Trimming at V came to 5 bases and at J to 1 base, leaving 7 bases not matched to a gene. CDR3 DNA sequence: TGTGCCAGCAGTACGACAGGGGCCTTCGCCAAAAACATTCAGTACTTC. This sequence encodes CASSTTGAFAKNIQYF.

In this sample, this clonotype turned up many times. Written as DNA, the CDR3 is TGTGCCAGCACTCCAGATAGCAATCAGCCCCAGCATTTT. It yields the protein CASTPDSNQPQHF. This chain joins TRBV28 and TRBJ1-5; no clear D. V lost 7 bases and J 0 bases, leaving 7 bases between the germline ends. Germline CDR1 reads MDHEN; CDR2 reads SYDVKM. The CDR3 has 13 amino acids. Complete variable domain (other parts from reference TRBV28 and TRBJ1-5): DVKVTQSSRYLVKRTGEKVFLECVQDMDHENMFWYRQDPGLGLRLIYFSYDVKMKEKGDIPEGYSVSREKKERFSLILESASTNQTSMYLCASTPDSNQPQHFGDGTRLSIL.

This clonotype appeared a few times. The V and J genes are TRBV20-1 and TRBJ2-1; TRBD2 aligns across 8 bases. The junction had 9 bases not matched to a gene; V was cut back by 5 bases and J by 0 bases. The V gene's germline CDR1 is DFQATT and CDR2 SNEGSKA (reference sequence). This CDR3 region has 16 residues. The DNA for the CDR3 is TGCAGTGCTCCTTTCCCACTAGCGGCCTCCTACAATGAGCAGTTCTTC. Encoded protein: CSAPFPLAASYNEQFF.